This T cell receptor (beta chain) emerged from a study of immune cell composition in non-small cell lung cancer. On this clone itself: The antigen remains undetermined.

Germline-derived CDR1 and CDR2 are SEHNR and FQNEAQ (reference sequence). V lost 8 bases and J 4 bases, leaving 13 bases between the germline ends. The CDR3 extends over 13 amino acids. Data came from immunoSEQ multiplex PCR; TCRdb stores just in-frame clones and leaves some out. Of around 3,400 clones in the sample, 55% to 75% were seen once. Overall study results and limits: In adenocarcinoma, maximal tumour-associated clone frequency tracked TIL tumour reactivity.

The normal lung sample lay at least 3 cm, and maximally far, from the tumour. This TCR derives from a human donor with non-small cell lung cancer. The sequenced material came from non-adjacent lung tissue. The chain recombines TRBV7-9 with TRBJ2-3, with a possible D match to TRBD2 (5 bases). CDR3 coding DNA: TGTGCCAGCGAGTCTCCGGGGTCAGATACGCAGTATTTT. This gives the protein CASESPGSDTQYF.